The clone carrying this TCR beta chain has a handful of counts. The antigen remains undetermined. RNA was extracted and reverse transcribed into cDNA as the sequencing template. Assay used: immunoSEQ multiplex PCR; TCRdb lists only in-frame clones, some missing. The table has roughly 100,000 clones, around 47% seen once. The CDR3 runs to 15 residues. The trim removed 5 bases at V and 7 bases at J, leaving 10 bases unmatched. The germline gives CDR1 SGHTA, CDR2 FQGTGA. This specimen comes from a study of CD8+ T cells in alopecia areata. Treatment noted: oral pan-JAK inhibitor, 5-10 mg twice daily. General study findings and limits: Clonality was higher in lesional than normal scalp, especially in alopecia totalis/universalis.

The receptor's source is a human donor with alopecia areata. Sequences were derived from CD8+ T cells sorted from blood, sampled at week 24, from a patient treated with tofacitinib. The chain combines TRBV7-3 with TRBJ2-1; 8 bases line up with TRBD2. The CDR3 sequence: CASSTASGSFNEQFF. CDR3 sequence (DNA): TGTGCCAGCAGCACCGCCAGCGGGAGTTTTAATGAGCAGTTCTTC.